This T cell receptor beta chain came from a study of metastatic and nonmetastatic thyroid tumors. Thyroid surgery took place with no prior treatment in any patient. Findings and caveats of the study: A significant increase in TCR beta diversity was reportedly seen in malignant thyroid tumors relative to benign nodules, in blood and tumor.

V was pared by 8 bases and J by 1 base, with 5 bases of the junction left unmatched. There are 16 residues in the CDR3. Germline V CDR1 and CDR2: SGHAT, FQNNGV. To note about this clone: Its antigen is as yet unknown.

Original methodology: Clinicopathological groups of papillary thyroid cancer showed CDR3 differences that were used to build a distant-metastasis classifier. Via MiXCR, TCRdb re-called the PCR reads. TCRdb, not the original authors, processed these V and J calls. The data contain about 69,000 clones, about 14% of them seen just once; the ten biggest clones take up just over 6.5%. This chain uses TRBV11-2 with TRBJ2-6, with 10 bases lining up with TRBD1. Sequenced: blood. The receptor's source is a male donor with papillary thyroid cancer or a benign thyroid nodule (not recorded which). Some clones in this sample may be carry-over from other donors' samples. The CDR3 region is CASHPGQGSGANVLTF. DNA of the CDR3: TGTGCCAGCCACCCGGGACAGGGGTCTGGGGCCAACGTCCTGACTTTC.